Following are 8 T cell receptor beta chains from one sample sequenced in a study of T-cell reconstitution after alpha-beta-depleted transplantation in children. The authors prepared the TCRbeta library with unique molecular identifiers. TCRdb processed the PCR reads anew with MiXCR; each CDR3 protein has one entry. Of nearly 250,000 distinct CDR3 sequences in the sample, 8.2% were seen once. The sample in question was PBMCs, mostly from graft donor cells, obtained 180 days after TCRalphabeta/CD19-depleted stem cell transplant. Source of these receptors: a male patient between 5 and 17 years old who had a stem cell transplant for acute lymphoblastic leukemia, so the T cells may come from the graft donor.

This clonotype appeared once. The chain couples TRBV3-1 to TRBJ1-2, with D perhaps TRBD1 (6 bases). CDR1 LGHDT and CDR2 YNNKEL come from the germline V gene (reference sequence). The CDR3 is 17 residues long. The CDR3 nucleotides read TGTACCATCAGCCCTCTTGCGGGGGGCGCCGCTAACTATGGCTACACCTTC. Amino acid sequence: CTISPLAGGAANYGYTF. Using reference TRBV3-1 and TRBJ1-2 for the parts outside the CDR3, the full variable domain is DTAVSQTPKYLVTQMGNDKSIKCEQNLGHDTMYWYKQDSKKFLKIMFSYNNKELIINETVPNRFSPKSPDKAHLNLHINSLELGDSAVYFCTISPLAGGAANYGYTFGSGTRLTVV.

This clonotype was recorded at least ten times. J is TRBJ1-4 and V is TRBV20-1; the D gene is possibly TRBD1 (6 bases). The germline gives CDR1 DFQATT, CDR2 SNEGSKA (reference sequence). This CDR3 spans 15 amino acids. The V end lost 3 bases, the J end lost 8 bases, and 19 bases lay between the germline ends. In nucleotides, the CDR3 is TGCAGTGCTAGTCCCTACAGGGAGTTGGGCGAAAAACTGTTTTTT. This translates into CSASPYRELGEKLFF.

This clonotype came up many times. CDR3 nucleotide sequence: TGTGCCAGCAGTTTGATTGGGGCAGCTACCACTGAAGCTTTCTTT. This sequence encodes CASSLIGAATTEAFF. V is TRBV12-3 or TRBV12-4 and J is TRBJ1-1, with a possible D match to TRBD1 (5 bases). Trimming left V 3 bases short and J 4 bases short, with 15 bases between. The CDR3 is made up of 15 amino acids.

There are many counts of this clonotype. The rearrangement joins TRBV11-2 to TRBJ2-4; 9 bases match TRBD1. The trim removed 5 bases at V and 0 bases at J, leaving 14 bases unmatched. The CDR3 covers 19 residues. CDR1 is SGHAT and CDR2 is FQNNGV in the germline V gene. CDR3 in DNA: TGTGCCAGCAGCCACGGTCCCTCACGGACAGGGGCAGCCAAAAACATTCAGTACTTC. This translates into CASSHGPSRTGAAKNIQYF.

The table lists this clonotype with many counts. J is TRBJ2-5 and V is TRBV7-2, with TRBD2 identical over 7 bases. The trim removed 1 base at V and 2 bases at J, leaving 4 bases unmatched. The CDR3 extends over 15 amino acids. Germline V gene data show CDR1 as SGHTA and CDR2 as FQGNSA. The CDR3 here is CASSLEVGGQETQYF. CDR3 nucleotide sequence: TGTGCCAGCAGCTTAGAGGTGGGGGGGCAAGAGACCCAGTACTTC.

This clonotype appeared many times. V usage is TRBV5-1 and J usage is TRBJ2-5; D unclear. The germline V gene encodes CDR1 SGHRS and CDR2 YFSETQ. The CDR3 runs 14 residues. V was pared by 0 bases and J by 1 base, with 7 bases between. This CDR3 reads CASSLAGSQETQYF. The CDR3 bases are TGCGCCAGCAGCTTGGCCGGCAGCCAAGAGACCCAGTACTTC.

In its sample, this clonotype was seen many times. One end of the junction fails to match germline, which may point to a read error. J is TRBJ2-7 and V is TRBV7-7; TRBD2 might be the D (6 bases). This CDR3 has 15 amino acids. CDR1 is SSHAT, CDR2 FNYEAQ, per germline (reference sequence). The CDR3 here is CASSLEGGISYEQYF. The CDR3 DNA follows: TGTGCTAGCAGCTTAGAAGGCGGGATCTCCTACGAGCAGTACTTC.

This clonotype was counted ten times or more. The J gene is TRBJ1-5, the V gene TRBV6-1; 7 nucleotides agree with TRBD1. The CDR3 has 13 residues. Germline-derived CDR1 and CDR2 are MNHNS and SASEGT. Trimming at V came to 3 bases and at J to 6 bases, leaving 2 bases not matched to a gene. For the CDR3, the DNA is TGTGCCAGCAGTGAGCAGGGGGGTCAGCCCCAGCATTTT. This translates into CASSEQGGQPQHF.